Listed here are 4 T cell receptor beta chains from one sample, sequenced in a study of T cells after yellow fever vaccination. TCRdb reanalysed the 5' RACE reads using MiXCR and keeps one entry per CDR3 protein. This sample has about 75,000 distinct CDR3 sequences, with approximately 7.3% found just once. Sequencing was performed on CD8+ T cells sorted from PBMCs, taken roughly 10 days after the first yellow fever vaccination. The receptors were sampled from a man aged 18 to 35 who received the YFV17D yellow fever vaccine.

This clonotype was observed at least ten times. The rearrangement uses TRBV21-1 and TRBJ1-4. TRBV21-1 is a listed pseudogene. The CDR3 extends over 14 amino acids. In DNA form, the CDR3 reads TGTGCCAGTCTTATGGGGTGTGGTAATGAAAAACTGTTTTTT. Protein product: CASLMGCGNEKLFF.

There are many counts of this clonotype. V usage is TRBV6-6 and J usage is TRBJ2-7, with D unclear. The V gene lost 5 bases and the J gene lost 3 bases, with 8 bases spanning the gap. There are 12 residues in the CDR3. Germline-derived CDR1 and CDR2 are MNHNY and SVGAGI (reference sequence). The CDR3 DNA reads as TGTGCCAGCAGTACCAACGGCTACGAGCAGTACTTC. Translation gives CASSTNGYEQYF.

A few counts support this clonotype. The chain employs TRBV10-2 and TRBJ2-2; D uncertain. Germline V gene lookup returns CDR1 WSHSY and CDR2 SAAADI. With 3 bases removed from V and 8 bases from J, the gap between germline ends came to 22 bases. The CDR3 is made up of 17 amino acids. CDR3 protein: CASSETSVALYLGELFF. As DNA, the CDR3 is TGCGCCAGCAGTGAAACTTCGGTAGCCCTCTATTTGGGGGAGCTGTTTTTT.

The chain links TRBV5-1 to TRBJ2-5; tentatively, D is TRBD2 (6 bases). The CDR3 loop spans 16 amino acids. Germline CDR1 SGHRS, CDR2 YFSETQ. V shed 0 bases and J shed 0 bases, with 12 bases lying between them. CDR3 coding DNA: TGCGCCAGCAGCTTGGCTCGCGGGGAGTACCAAGAGACCCAGTACTTC. This codes for CASSLARGEYQETQYF.